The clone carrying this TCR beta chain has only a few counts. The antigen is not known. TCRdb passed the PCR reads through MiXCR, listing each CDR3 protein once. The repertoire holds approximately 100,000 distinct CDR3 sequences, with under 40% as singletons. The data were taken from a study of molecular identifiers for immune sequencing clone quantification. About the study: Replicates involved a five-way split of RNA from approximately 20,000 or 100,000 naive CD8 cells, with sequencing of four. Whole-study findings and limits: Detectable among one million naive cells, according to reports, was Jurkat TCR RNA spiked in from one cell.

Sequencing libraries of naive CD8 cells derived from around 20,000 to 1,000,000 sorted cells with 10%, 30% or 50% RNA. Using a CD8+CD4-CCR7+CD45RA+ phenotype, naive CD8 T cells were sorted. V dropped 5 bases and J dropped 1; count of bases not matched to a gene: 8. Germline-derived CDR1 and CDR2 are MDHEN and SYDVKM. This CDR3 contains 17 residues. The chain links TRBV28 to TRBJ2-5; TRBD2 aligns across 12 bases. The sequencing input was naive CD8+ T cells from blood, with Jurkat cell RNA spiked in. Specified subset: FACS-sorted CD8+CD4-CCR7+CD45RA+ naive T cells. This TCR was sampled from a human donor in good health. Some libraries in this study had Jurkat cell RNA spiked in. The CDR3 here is CASSPHETSGSQETQYF. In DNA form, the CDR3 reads TGTGCCAGCAGTCCCCACGAGACTAGCGGGAGCCAAGAGACCCAGTACTTC. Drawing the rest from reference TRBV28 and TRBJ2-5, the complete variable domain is DVKVTQSSRYLVKRTGEKVFLECVQDMDHENMFWYRQDPGLGLRLIYFSYDVKMKEKGDIPEGYSVSREKKERFSLILESASTNQTSMYLCASSPHETSGSQETQYFGPGTRLLVL.